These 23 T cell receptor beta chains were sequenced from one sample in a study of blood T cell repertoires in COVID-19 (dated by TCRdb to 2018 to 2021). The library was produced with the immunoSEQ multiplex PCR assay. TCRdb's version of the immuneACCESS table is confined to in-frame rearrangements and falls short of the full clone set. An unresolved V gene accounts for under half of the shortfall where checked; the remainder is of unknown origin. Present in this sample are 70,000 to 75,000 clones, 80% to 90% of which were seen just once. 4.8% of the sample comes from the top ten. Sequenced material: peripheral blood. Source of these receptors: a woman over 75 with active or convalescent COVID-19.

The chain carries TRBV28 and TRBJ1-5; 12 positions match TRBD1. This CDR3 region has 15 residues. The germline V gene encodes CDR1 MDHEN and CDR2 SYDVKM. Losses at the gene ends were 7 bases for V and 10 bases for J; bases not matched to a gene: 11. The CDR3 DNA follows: TGTGCCAGCACCCAGGGAGGGACAGGGGGCAAACCCCAGCATTTT. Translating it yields CASTQGGTGGKPQHF.

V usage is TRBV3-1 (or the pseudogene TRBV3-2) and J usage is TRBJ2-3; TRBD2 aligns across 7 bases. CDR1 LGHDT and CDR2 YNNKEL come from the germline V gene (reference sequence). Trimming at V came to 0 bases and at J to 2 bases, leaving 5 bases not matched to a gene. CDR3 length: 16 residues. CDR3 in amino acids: CASSQEASGPTDTQYF. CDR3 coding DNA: TGTGCCAGCAGCCAAGAAGCTAGCGGACCCACAGATACGCAGTATTTT.

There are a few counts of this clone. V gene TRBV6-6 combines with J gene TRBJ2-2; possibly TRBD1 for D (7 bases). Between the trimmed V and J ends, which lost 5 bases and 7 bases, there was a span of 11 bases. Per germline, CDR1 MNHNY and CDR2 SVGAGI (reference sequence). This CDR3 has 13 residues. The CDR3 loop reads CASSAGGLGELFF. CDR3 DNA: TGTGCCAGCAGTGCAGGGGGGCTCGGGGAGCTGTTTTTT.

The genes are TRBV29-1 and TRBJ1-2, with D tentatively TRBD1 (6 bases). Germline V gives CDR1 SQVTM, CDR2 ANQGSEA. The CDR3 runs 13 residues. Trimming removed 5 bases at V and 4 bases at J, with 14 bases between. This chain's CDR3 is CSVSPAGAYGYTF. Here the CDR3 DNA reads TGCAGCGTTTCACCGGCAGGGGCCTATGGCTACACCTTC.

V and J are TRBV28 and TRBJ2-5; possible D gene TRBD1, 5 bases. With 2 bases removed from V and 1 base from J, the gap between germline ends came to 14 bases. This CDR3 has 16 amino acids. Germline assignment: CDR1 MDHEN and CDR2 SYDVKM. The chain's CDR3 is CASSLPGGRGQETQYF. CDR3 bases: TGTGCCAGCAGTTTACCGGGCGGTAGGGGCCAAGAGACCCAGTACTTC.

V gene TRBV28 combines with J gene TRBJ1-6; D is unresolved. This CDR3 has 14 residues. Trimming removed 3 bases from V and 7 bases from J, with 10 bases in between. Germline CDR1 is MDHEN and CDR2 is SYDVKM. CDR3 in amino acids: CASSLFLPNSPLHF. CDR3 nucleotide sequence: TGTGCCAGCAGTTTGTTTCTCCCCAATTCACCCCTCCACTTT.

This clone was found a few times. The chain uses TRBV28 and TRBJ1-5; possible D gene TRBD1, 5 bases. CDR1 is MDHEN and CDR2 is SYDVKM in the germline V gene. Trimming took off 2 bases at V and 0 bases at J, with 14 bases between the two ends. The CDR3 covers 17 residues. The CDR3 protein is CASSLVQAISSNQPQHF. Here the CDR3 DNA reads TGTGCCAGCAGTTTAGTACAGGCCATCTCTAGCAATCAGCCCCAGCATTTT.

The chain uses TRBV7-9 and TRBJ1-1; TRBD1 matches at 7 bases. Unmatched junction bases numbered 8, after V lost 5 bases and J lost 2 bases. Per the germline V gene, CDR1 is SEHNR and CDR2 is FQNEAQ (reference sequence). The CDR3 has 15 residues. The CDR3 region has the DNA TGTGCCAGCAGCCCCTCTGGGACAGCTAACACTGAAGCTTTCTTT. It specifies CASSPSGTANTEAFF.

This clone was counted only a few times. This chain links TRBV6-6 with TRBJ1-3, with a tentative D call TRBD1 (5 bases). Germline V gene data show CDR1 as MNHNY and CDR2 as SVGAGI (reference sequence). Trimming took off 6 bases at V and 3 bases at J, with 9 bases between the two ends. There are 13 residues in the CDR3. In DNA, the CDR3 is TGTGCCAGCAGCCTCAGGGATGGAAACACCATATATTTT. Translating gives CASSLRDGNTIYF.

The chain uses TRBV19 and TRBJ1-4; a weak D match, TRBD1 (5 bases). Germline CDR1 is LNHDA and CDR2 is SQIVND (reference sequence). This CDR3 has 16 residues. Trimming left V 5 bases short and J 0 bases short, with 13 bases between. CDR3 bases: TGTGCCAGTAGTCCTCCAAAGACAGCAACTAATGAAAAACTGTTTTTT. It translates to CASSPPKTATNEKLFF.

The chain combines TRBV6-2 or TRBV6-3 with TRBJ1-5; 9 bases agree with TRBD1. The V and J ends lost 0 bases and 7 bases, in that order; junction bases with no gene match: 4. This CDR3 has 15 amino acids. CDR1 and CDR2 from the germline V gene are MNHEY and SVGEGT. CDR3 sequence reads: CASSYSKQGAQPQHF. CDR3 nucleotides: TGTGCCAGCAGTTACTCTAAACAGGGGGCCCAGCCCCAGCATTTT.

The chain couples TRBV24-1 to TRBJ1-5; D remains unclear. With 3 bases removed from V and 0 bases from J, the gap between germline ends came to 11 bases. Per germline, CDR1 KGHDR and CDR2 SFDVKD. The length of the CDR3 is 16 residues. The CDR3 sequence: CATSDTRRGSNQPQHF. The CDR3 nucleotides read TGTGCCACCAGTGATACCCGGCGGGGTAGCAATCAGCCCCAGCATTTT.

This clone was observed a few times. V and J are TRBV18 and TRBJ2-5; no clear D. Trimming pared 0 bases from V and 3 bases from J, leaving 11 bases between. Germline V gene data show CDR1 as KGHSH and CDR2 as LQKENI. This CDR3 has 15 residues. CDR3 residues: CASSPPYLREETQYF. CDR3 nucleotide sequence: TGTGCCAGCTCACCACCGTACCTGAGAGAAGAGACCCAGTACTTC. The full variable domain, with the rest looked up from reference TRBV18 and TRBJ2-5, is NAGVMQNPRHLVRRRGQEARLRCSPMKGHSHVYWYRQLPEEGLKFMVYLQKENIIDESGMPKERFSAEFPKEGPSILRIQQVVRGDSAAYFCASSPPYLREETQYFGPGTRLLVL.

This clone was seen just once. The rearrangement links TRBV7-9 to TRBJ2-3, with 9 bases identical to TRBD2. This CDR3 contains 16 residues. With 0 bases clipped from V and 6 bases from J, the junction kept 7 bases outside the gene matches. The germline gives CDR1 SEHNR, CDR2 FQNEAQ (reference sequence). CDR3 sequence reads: CASSLASGGRMDTQYF. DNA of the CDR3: TGTGCCAGCAGCTTAGCTAGCGGGGGCCGGATGGATACGCAGTATTTT.

The CDR3: CASSLIRGTNYEQYF. The CDR3 DNA sequence: TGTGCCAGCAGCCTAATTAGGGGGACGAACTACGAGCAGTACTTC. The rearrangement joins TRBV11-2 to TRBJ2-7; TRBD1 might be the D (6 bases). With 5 bases removed from V and 3 bases from J, the gap between germline ends came to 17 bases. In germline, CDR1 is SGHAT, CDR2 FQNNGV. The CDR3 is 15 residues long.

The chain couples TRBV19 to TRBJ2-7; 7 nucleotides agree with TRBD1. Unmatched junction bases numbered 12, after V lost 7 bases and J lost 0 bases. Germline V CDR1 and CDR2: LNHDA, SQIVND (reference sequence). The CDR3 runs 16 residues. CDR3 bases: TGTGCCAGTATAACAAGGAACAGGGGCCCCTCCTACGAGCAGTACTTC. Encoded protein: CASITRNRGPSYEQYF.

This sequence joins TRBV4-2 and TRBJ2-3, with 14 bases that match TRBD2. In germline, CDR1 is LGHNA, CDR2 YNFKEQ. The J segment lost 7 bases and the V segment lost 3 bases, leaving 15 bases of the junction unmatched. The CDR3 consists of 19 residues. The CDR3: CASSQSGTSGRGVVNTQYF. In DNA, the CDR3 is TGTGCCAGCAGCCAGTCCGGGACTAGCGGGAGAGGGGTAGTAAATACGCAGTATTTT.

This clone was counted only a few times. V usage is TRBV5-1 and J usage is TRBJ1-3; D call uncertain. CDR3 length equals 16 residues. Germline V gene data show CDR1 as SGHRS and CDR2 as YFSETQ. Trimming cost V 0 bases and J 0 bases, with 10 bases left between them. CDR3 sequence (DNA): TGCGCCAGCAGCTTGGGCGGTTCATTCTCTGGAAACACCATATATTTT. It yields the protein CASSLGGSFSGNTIYF.

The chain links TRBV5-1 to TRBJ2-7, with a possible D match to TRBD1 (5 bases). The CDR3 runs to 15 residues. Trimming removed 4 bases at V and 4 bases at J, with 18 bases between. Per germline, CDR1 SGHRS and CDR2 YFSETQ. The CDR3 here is CASSVPGSPSYEQYF. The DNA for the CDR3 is TGCGCCAGCAGCGTCCCAGGGTCCCCCTCATACGAGCAGTACTTC.

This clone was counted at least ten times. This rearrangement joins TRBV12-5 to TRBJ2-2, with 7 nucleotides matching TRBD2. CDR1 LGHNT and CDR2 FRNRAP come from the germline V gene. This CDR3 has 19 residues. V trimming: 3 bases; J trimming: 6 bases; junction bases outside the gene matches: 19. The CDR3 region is CASGLNLQIGGRWAGELFF. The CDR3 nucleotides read TGTGCTAGTGGTTTAAACCTGCAAATTGGCGGGAGATGGGCCGGGGAGCTGTTTTTT.

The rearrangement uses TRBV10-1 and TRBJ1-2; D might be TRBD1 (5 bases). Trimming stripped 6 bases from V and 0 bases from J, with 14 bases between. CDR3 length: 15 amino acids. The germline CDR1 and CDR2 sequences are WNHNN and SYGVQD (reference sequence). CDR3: CASRGRDGTNYGYTF. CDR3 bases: TGCGCCAGCAGGGGGCGGGACGGCACTAACTATGGCTACACCTTC.

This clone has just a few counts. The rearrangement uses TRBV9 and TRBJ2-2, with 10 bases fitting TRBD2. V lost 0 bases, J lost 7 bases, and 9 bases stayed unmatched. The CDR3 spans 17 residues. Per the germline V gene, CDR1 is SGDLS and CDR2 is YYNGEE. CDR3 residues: CASSVGPSGSYGGELFF. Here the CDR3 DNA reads TGTGCCAGCAGCGTAGGTCCTAGCGGGAGTTATGGCGGGGAGCTGTTTTTT.

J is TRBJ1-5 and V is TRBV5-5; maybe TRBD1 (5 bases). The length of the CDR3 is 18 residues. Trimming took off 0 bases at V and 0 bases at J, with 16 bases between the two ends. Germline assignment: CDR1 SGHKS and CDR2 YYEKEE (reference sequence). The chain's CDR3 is CASSLDDSSSSSNQPQHF. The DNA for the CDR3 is TGTGCCAGCAGCTTGGATGACAGCTCGAGCTCTAGCAATCAGCCCCAGCATTTT.